Each of the 16 T cell receptor beta chains below was sequenced from the same sample in a study of T cells in Graves' hyperthyroidism and ophthalmopathy. The source material, RNA transcripts, was used to amplify TCR beta CDR3 regions. During a first-round RT-PCR of the TCR CDR3, the HTBI primer set was used. TCRdb passed the multiplex PCR reads through MiXCR, listing each CDR3 protein once. The sample carries about 590,000 distinct CDR3 sequences, around 16% recorded once. Input material: blood. These receptors all come from a woman aged 25-40 years with Graves' hyperthyroidism.

This clonotype showed up just a few times. V usage is TRBV29-1 and J usage is TRBJ1-1; no clear D gene. Germline CDR1 SQVTM, CDR2 ANQGSEA. CDR3 length: 14 residues. Trimming took 1 base from V and 2 from J, leaving 11 bases between them. The chain's CDR3 is CSVEVQALNTEAFF. Written as DNA, the CDR3 is TGCAGCGTTGAAGTTCAGGCCCTTAACACTGAAGCTTTCTTT.

This clonotype was observed many times. This chain uses TRBV28 with TRBJ2-2, with D possibly being TRBD1 (6 bases). Trimming left V 4 bases short and J 8 bases short, with 17 bases between. The CDR3 sequence is 15 residues long. The germline V gene has CDR1 MDHEN and CDR2 SYDVKM. DNA for the CDR3: TGTGCCAGCAGTTCGCCCTGGGACAACCGGGGGGAGCTGTTTTTT. Protein product: CASSSPWDNRGELFF.

This clonotype occurred a few times. V usage is TRBV5-1 and J usage is TRBJ1-6; no clear D gene. CDR1 and CDR2 from the germline V gene are SGHRS and YFSETQ. V was pared by 0 bases and J by 10 bases, with 14 bases between. The CDR3 totals 15 residues. CDR3 nucleotides: TGCGCCAGCAGCTTGGAAGTAACAGCGGGCTCACCCCTCCACTTT. Translating it yields CASSLEVTAGSPLHF.

This clonotype showed up many times. This chain joins TRBV28 and TRBJ1-5; tentatively, D is TRBD1 (5 bases). Germline assignment: CDR1 MDHEN and CDR2 SYDVKM. The V end was cut by 8 bases, the J end by 3 bases, with 8 bases between. This CDR3 is 12 amino acids long. CDR3 coding DNA: TGTGCCAGCGGGGGTTTCAATCAGCCCCAGCATTTT. Translated, it gives CASGGFNQPQHF.

This clonotype was observed many times. V and J are TRBV12-3 or TRBV12-4 and TRBJ2-2; possibly TRBD1 or TRBD2 for D (6 bases each). The CDR3 totals 15 residues. The V end was cut by 6 bases, the J end by 0 bases, with 11 bases between. In nucleotides, the CDR3 is TGTGCCAGCAGGGGGGGCGGAACGAACACCGGGGAGCTGTTTTTT. Protein: CASRGGGTNTGELFF.

This clonotype was recorded at least ten times. The gene calls are TRBV28 and TRBJ1-2; D unclear. The CDR3 contains 12 residues. V lost 3 bases and J 2 bases, leaving 4 bases between the germline ends. Germline V gene sequence: CDR1 MDHEN, CDR2 SYDVKM. DNA of the CDR3: TGTGCCAGCAGTTTTACCAACTATGGCTACACCTTC. Its protein is CASSFTNYGYTF.

This clonotype has more than one count but fewer than ten. The V call is TRBV6-5, the J call TRBJ2-3, with TRBD2 matching over 7 bases. Trimming took 0 bases from V and 6 from J; bases not matched to a gene: 12. The CDR3 covers 17 residues. Germline loops: CDR1 MNHEY, CDR2 SVGAGI. The CDR3 spells CASSYSSSSGAGDTQYF. The CDR3 nucleotides read TGTGCCAGCAGTTACTCCTCCTCTAGCGGTGCAGGTGATACGCAGTATTTT.

The chain carries TRBV18 and TRBJ1-3; no clear D gene. Germline CDR1 KGHSH, CDR2 LQKENI. Between the trimmed V and J ends, which lost 2 bases and 4 bases, there was a span of 12 bases. The CDR3 consists of 15 residues. In DNA, the CDR3 is TGTGCCAGCTCACCAGTGTTATCAGGCGGAAACACCATATATTTT. This sequence encodes CASSPVLSGGNTIYF.

This clonotype was seen more than once but under ten times. The rearrangement joins TRBV4-2 to TRBJ1-6; D ambiguous. Between the trimmed V and J ends, which lost 4 bases and 8 bases, there was a span of 15 bases. Germline loops: CDR1 LGHNA, CDR2 YNFKEQ. CDR3 length: 15 amino acids. CDR3 DNA: TGTGCCAGCAGCCTCGCCGGGTACTTGGATTCACCCCTCCACTTT. Its protein product is CASSLAGYLDSPLHF.

This clonotype was seen only a few times. The chain carries TRBV5-5 and TRBJ2-1; D may correspond to TRBD1 or TRBD2 (5 bases each). The CDR3 runs 13 residues. The V gene lost 0 bases and the J gene lost 9 bases, with 10 bases spanning the gap. Germline CDR1 SGHKS, CDR2 YYEKEE (reference sequence). The CDR3 nucleotides are TGTGCCAGCAGCTTGGTCCCAGGGACTGAGCAGTTCTTC. Amino acid sequence: CASSLVPGTEQFF.

The chain recombines TRBV11-3 with TRBJ2-3; TRBD1 might be the D (5 bases). Trimming removed 3 bases from V and 2 bases from J, with 9 bases in between. CDR3 size: 14 residues. CDR1 SGHNT and CDR2 YENEEA come from the germline V gene. CDR3 loop: CASSFQGITDTQYF. The CDR3 DNA is TGTGCCAGCAGCTTTCAGGGAATCACAGATACGCAGTATTTT.

J is TRBJ1-6 and V is TRBV24-1; the D gene is possibly TRBD1 (6 bases). Germline V gene lookup returns CDR1 KGHDR and CDR2 SFDVKD. The CDR3 consists of 16 residues. Trimming removed 4 bases at V and 6 bases at J, with 15 bases between. Here the CDR3 reads CATSDSDRISNSPLHF. CDR3 in DNA: TGTGCCACCAGTGACTCTGACAGGATTAGTAATTCACCCCTCCACTTT.

This clonotype was detected ten times or more. The chain joins TRBV4-2 to TRBJ1-2, with D possibly TRBD1 on 6 matching bases. Germline values: CDR1 LGHNA, CDR2 YNFKEQ. CDR3 size: 14 residues. V shed 3 bases and J shed 6 bases, with 14 bases lying between them. As DNA, the CDR3 is TGTGCCAGCAGCCAGATGGACAGAGAGCATGGCTACACCTTC. Translation: CASSQMDREHGYTF.

Ten or more counts support this clonotype. J is TRBJ2-7 and V is TRBV12-3 or TRBV12-4; 9 bases are shared with TRBD2. With 8 bases clipped from V and 3 bases from J, the junction kept 8 bases outside the gene matches. The CDR3 covers 14 residues. This chain's CDR3 is CASSVLSGSYEQYF. CDR3 in DNA: TGTGCCAGCTCAGTTCTTAGCGGGAGCTACGAGCAGTACTTC.

This clonotype was observed many times. The chain links TRBV6-2 or TRBV6-3 to TRBJ2-7; 10 nucleotides align to TRBD2. The germline V gene has CDR1 MNHEY and CDR2 SVGEGT. J gave up 2 bases and V 8 bases, and 15 bases lay outside the gene matches. The CDR3 is 17 amino acids. CDR3 sequence: CASWSGTSVFVTYEQYF. CDR3 DNA sequence: TGTGCCAGCTGGTCCGGGACTAGCGTCTTTGTCACCTACGAGCAGTACTTC.

This clonotype was picked up many times. Written as DNA, the CDR3 is TGTGCCAGCAGCCAAGGTGACAGGCCCCAGCATTTT. Translated: CASSQGDRPQHF. This chain joins TRBV3-1 and TRBJ1-5; D perhaps matches TRBD1 (5 bases). V lost 1 base and J 9 bases, leaving 7 bases between the germline ends. Germline CDR1 is LGHDT and CDR2 is YNNKEL (reference sequence). The CDR3 length is 12 residues.